The next 27 T cell receptor beta chains were all read from a single sample in a study of blood T cell repertoires in COVID-19. TCRdb's table, derived via immunoSEQ multiplex PCR, lists solely in-frame clones and lacks some. The data hold some 290,000 clones, with 83% observed a single time. Sequencing was performed on peripheral blood. Receptors originate from a man aged 60 to 69 who had recovered from COVID-19.

This sequence joins TRBV6-5 and TRBJ1-1, with D possibly matching TRBD1 (6 bases). This CDR3 has 16 amino acids. Germline values: CDR1 MNHEY, CDR2 SVGAGI. Trimming took off 0 bases at V and 5 bases at J, with 16 bases between the two ends. CDR3 DNA: TGTGCCAGCAGTTACTCTACGGGGGGCGGAAGTACTGAAGCTTTCTTT. This translates into CASSYSTGGGSTEAFF.

This clone was recorded only once. This chain uses TRBV27 with TRBJ2-1; 13 bases match TRBD2. With 5 bases clipped from V and 9 bases from J, the junction kept 7 bases outside the gene matches. Germline loops: CDR1 MNHEY, CDR2 SMNVEV (reference sequence). This CDR3 region has 15 residues. The CDR3 DNA reads TGTGCCAGCAGTAGCGCCGGGACTAGCGGGATTGAGCAGTTCTTC. Translation gives CASSSAGTSGIEQFF.

In DNA form, the CDR3 reads TGTGCCACCAGCAGCGACCCGACAGGGGAAGCTTTCTTT. Amino acids: CATSSDPTGEAFF. The chain recombines TRBV15 with TRBJ1-1, with 7 bases aligning to TRBD1. V gave up 3 bases and J gave up 8 bases; unmatched junction bases: 6. CDR3 size: 13 residues. Germline values: CDR1 LNHNV, CDR2 YYDKDF (reference sequence).

The rearrangement links TRBV6-1 to TRBJ1-1, with D possibly TRBD1 on 6 matching bases. The V end was cut by 3 bases, the J end by 3 bases, with 14 bases between. From germline, CDR1 is MNHNS and CDR2 SASEGT. CDR3 size: 15 residues. CDR3 amino acids: CASSETQTGYTEAFF. The CDR3 DNA is TGTGCCAGCAGTGAGACCCAGACAGGATACACTGAAGCTTTCTTT.

V gene TRBV3-1 (or the pseudogene TRBV3-2) combines with J gene TRBJ2-5; the match to TRBD2 covers 7 bases. This CDR3 is 15 amino acids long. J lost 5 bases, V lost 4 bases, and 10 bases had no gene match. Germline CDR1 LGHDT, CDR2 YNNKEL (reference sequence). The CDR3 DNA sequence: TGTGCCAGCAGCCCCAACTGGGGGGGTTTGGAGACCCAGTACTTC. Its protein is CASSPNWGGLETQYF.

The CDR3 region has the DNA TGCAGTGCTCTTCTAGCTTCCGAGCAGTACTTC. It codes for CSALLASEQYF. The chain is built from TRBV20-1 and TRBJ2-7; D is perhaps TRBD2 (5 bases). The germline CDR1 and CDR2 sequences are DFQATT and SNEGSKA (reference sequence). With 5 bases removed from V and 6 bases from J, the gap between germline ends came to 11 bases. This CDR3 region has 11 residues.

As DNA, the CDR3 is TGTGCCAGCAGTGAAGTCGGCGGCCTATCAGATACGCAGTATTTT. Its translation is CASSEVGGLSDTQYF. The chain recombines TRBV25-1 with TRBJ2-3; unclear D gene. Trimming removed 2 bases from V and 4 bases from J, with 13 bases in between. Germline V gene data show CDR1 as MGHDK and CDR2 as SYGVNS. This CDR3 comprises 15 residues.

This chain uses TRBV6-1 with TRBJ1-1; no clear D gene. Germline-derived CDR1 and CDR2 are MNHNS and SASEGT. This CDR3 comprises 13 residues. V lost 2 bases, J lost 1 base, and 5 bases lay in between. This CDR3 reads CASSETWNTEAFF. The CDR3 DNA is TGTGCCAGCAGTGAAACTTGGAACACTGAAGCTTTCTTT.

This chain connects TRBV5-6 to TRBJ2-3, with D perhaps matching TRBD2 (6 bases). Trimming took 0 bases from V and 10 from J, leaving 9 bases between them. The CDR3 contains 12 residues. The germline V gene has CDR1 SGHDT and CDR2 YYEEEE. The CDR3 sequence: CASSLVSGAQYF. In DNA, the CDR3 is TGTGCCAGCAGCTTGGTCTCGGGGGCGCAGTATTTT.

The V call is TRBV19, the J call TRBJ1-2; D possibly corresponds to TRBD1 (5 bases). Germline lookup yields CDR1 LNHDA and CDR2 SQIVND (reference sequence). The V and J ends lost 9 bases and 4 bases respectively, with 15 bases between them. The length of the CDR3 is 13 residues. The CDR3 reads CASRLQGTYGYTF. As DNA, the CDR3 is TGTGCCAGCCGCCTTCAGGGAACCTATGGCTACACCTTC.

This clone has only one observation. The chain is built from TRBV5-6 and TRBJ2-1; 9 positions agree with TRBD2. The J segment lost 7 bases and the V segment lost 2 bases, leaving 10 bases of the junction unmatched. Germline CDR1 and CDR2: SGHDT and YYEEEE. The length of the CDR3 is 16 residues. This CDR3 is CASSLAASGAWNEQFF. Here the CDR3 DNA reads TGTGCCAGCAGCTTAGCGGCTAGCGGGGCCTGGAATGAGCAGTTCTTC.

The chain couples TRBV2 to TRBJ1-6; D is uncertain. Germline values: CDR1 SNHLY, CDR2 FYNNEI. Trimming removed 1 base at V and 7 bases at J, with 8 bases between. The CDR3 covers 14 residues. Here the CDR3 reads CASSEGQKNSPLHF. CDR3 sequence (DNA): TGTGCCAGCAGTGAAGGGCAGAAAAATTCACCCCTCCACTTT.

The chain has TRBV27 and TRBJ1-6; D might be TRBD1 (6 bases). CDR1 is MNHEY, CDR2 SMNVEV, per germline (reference sequence). The CDR3 is 15 amino acids. The germline V and J ends were trimmed by 6 bases and 7 bases, with 16 bases remaining between them. In nucleotides, the CDR3 is TGTGCCAGCAGAGCCACCGGACAGAACAATTCACCCCTCCACTTT. Translation: CASRATGQNNSPLHF.

This chain links TRBV19 with TRBJ2-1, with 9 bases aligning to TRBD2. V lost 6 bases, J lost 2 bases, and 2 bases stayed unmatched. This CDR3 is built from 14 residues. Germline V gene lookup returns CDR1 LNHDA and CDR2 SQIVND (reference sequence). CDR3 amino acids: CASRSSGTYNEQFF. In nucleotides, the CDR3 is TGTGCCAGTAGGTCTAGCGGGACCTACAATGAGCAGTTCTTC. The full variable domain, with the rest looked up from reference TRBV19 and TRBJ2-1, is DGGITQSPKYLFRKEGQNVTLSCEQNLNHDAMYWYRQDPGQGLRLIYYSQIVNDFQKGDIAEGYSVSREKKESFPLTVTSAQKNPTAFYLCASRSSGTYNEQFFGPGTRLTVL.

The rearrangement uses TRBV11-2 and TRBJ2-7, with 8 bases fitting TRBD2. Germline CDR1 SGHAT, CDR2 FQNNGV. Trimming cost V 3 bases and J 6 bases; bases outside gene matches: 7. This CDR3 region has 14 residues. The CDR3 DNA sequence: TGTGCCAGCAGCTTGGCCGGGGGGGCCCGCGAGCAGTACTTC. Translation gives CASSLAGGAREQYF.

This clone has a handful of counts. The V call is TRBV5-1, the J call TRBJ2-7; 8 nucleotides line up with TRBD1. This CDR3 has 14 residues. Trimming took 2 bases from V and 2 from J; bases not matched to a gene: 3. Per the germline V gene, CDR1 is SGHRS and CDR2 is YFSETQ. CDR3 protein: CASSFDRGAYEQYF. The CDR3, as DNA: TGCGCCAGCAGCTTCGACAGGGGCGCCTACGAGCAGTACTTC. The full variable domain, in which reference TRBV5-1 and TRBJ2-7 provide the parts outside the CDR3, is KAGVTQTPRYLIKTRGQQVTLSCSPISGHRSVSWYQQTPGQGLQFLFEYFSETQRNKGNFPGRFSGRQFSNSRSEMNVSTLELGDSALYLCASSFDRGAYEQYFGPGTRLTVT.

The chain couples TRBV30 to TRBJ1-4; D is ambiguous. This CDR3 has 12 amino acids. Trimming cost V 3 bases and J 8 bases, with 10 bases left between them. Germline V CDR1 and CDR2: GTSNPN, SVGIG (reference sequence). The CDR3 here is CAWSLGPEKLFF. In DNA form, the CDR3 reads TGTGCCTGGAGCCTAGGCCCGGAAAAACTGTTTTTT.

This chain links TRBV10-3 with TRBJ2-5; 8 nucleotides align to TRBD1. Germline V CDR1 and CDR2: ENHRY, SYGVKD. With 2 bases clipped from V and 1 base from J, the junction kept 3 bases outside the gene matches. The CDR3 covers 15 residues. CDR3 coding DNA: TGTGCCATCAGTGAGCCCGGGACAGGCCAAGAGACCCAGTACTTC. Its protein product is CAISEPGTGQETQYF.

The V gene is TRBV5-6, the J gene TRBJ2-1; possibly TRBD1 for D (5 bases). V dropped 3 bases and J dropped 10 bases, with 8 bases sitting between them. The CDR3 length is 11 residues. Germline CDR1 SGHDT, CDR2 YYEEEE. As DNA, the CDR3 is TGTGCCAGCAGCTACGGACAAGAGCAGTTCTTC. It specifies CASSYGQEQFF.

The CDR3 reads CASSSYGVRTDQPQHF. The CDR3 DNA is TGTGCCAGCAGCTCCTACGGGGTGAGGACAGACCAGCCCCAGCATTTT. The chain recombines TRBV5-6 with TRBJ1-5, with D perhaps matching TRBD1 (6 bases). The CDR3 runs 16 residues. The germline CDR1 and CDR2 sequences are SGHDT and YYEEEE. The V and J ends lost 3 bases and 7 bases respectively, with 20 bases between them.

The gene calls are TRBV20-1 and TRBJ1-3; 7 bases align to TRBD1. The CDR3 contains 11 residues. Germline CDR1 and CDR2: DFQATT and SNEGSKA (reference sequence). Unmatched junction bases numbered 0, after V lost 6 bases and J lost 4 bases. The CDR3 bases are TGCAGTGCACAGGGGGGAAACACCATATATTTT. This encodes CSAQGGNTIYF.

The CDR3 nucleotides read TGCGCCAGCAGCTTACACATGAACACTGAAGCTTTCTTT. This gives the protein CASSLHMNTEAFF. This chain joins TRBV5-1 and TRBJ1-1; no clear D gene. The CDR3 runs to 13 residues. The V gene's germline CDR1 is SGHRS and CDR2 YFSETQ. V was shortened by 2 bases and J by 0 bases, with 5 bases between the two germline ends. The whole variable domain, remainder taken from reference TRBV5-1 and TRBJ1-1, is KAGVTQTPRYLIKTRGQQVTLSCSPISGHRSVSWYQQTPGQGLQFLFEYFSETQRNKGNFPGRFSGRQFSNSRSEMNVSTLELGDSALYLCASSLHMNTEAFFGQGTRLTVV.

The V call is TRBV5-4, the J call TRBJ2-7; 9 bases are shared with TRBD1. Germline loops: CDR1 SGHNT, CDR2 YYREEE (reference sequence). This CDR3 has 16 amino acids. V lost 4 bases, J lost 4 bases, and 12 bases stayed unmatched. DNA of the CDR3: TGTGCCAGCAGCAAGCGACCGGGACAGGGTTTTTACGAGCAGTACTTC. Protein sequence: CASSKRPGQGFYEQYF.

The table lists this clone with a few counts. The CDR3 loop is CASRDPGQGPSPLHF. The CDR3 nucleotides are TGTGCCAGCAGGGACCCCGGACAGGGTCCCTCACCCCTCCACTTT. The chain couples TRBV6-5 to TRBJ1-6, with 8 bases matching TRBD1. Trimming at V came to 6 bases and at J to 10 bases, leaving 11 bases not matched to a gene. In germline, CDR1 is MNHEY, CDR2 SVGAGI. There are 15 residues in the CDR3.

The chain combines TRBV25-1 with TRBJ2-3, with 7 bases lining up with TRBD1. After removal of 2 bases from V and 5 bases from J, the junction contained 4 bases not matched to a gene. Germline V CDR1 and CDR2: MGHDK, SYGVNS. This CDR3 is 14 amino acids long. The DNA for the CDR3 is TGTGCCAGCAGTGAAGTGGGACAGCTAGATACGCAGTATTTT. Residues: CASSEVGQLDTQYF.

The rearrangement joins TRBV25-1 to TRBJ1-4, with 11 nucleotides matching TRBD1. The CDR3 runs 13 residues. V was pared by 4 bases and J by 13 bases, with 5 bases of the junction left unmatched. CDR1 and CDR2 (germline): MGHDK, SYGVNS. The CDR3 loop reads CASSAGQGAGLFF. In DNA, the CDR3 is TGTGCCAGCAGTGCAGGACAGGGGGCTGGACTGTTTTTT. Variable domain in full (rest from reference TRBV25-1 and TRBJ1-4): EADIYQTPRYLVIGTGKKITLECSQTMGHDKMYWYQQDPGMELHLIHYSYGVNSTEKGDLSSESTVSRIRTEHFPLTLESARPSHTSQYLCASSAGQGAGLFFGSGTQLSVL.

J is TRBJ2-5 and V is TRBV6-4, with 8 positions matching TRBD2. CDR3 size: 18 residues. The J segment lost 4 bases and the V segment lost 3 bases, leaving 16 bases of the junction unmatched. Germline CDR1 MRHNA, CDR2 SNTAGT. The CDR3 spells CASSEASPGRGVAETQYF. CDR3 bases: TGTGCCAGCAGTGAGGCCTCCCCGGGGCGGGGGGTGGCAGAGACCCAGTACTTC.